This entry describes one TCR beta chain. The authors' processing: Counts of nucleated cells, estimated from reference gene primer amplification, were obtained. Method: immunoSEQ multiplex PCR; TCRdb's copy keeps in-frame clones and lacks some. V, J and clone size derive from that table, while D and trimming were established from the DNA sequence. The sample has around 200,000 clones, about 90% seen once. These data originate in a study of blood T cell repertoires in COVID-19. Study at large: COVID-19 samples collected from the United States, Italy and Spain covered acute and convalescent phases. Nucleic acid was either cDNA or gDNA, and it came from T cells, B-cell-depleted T cells, or PBMCs.

The receptor was derived from a young man with active or convalescent COVID-19. Sequencing input: peripheral blood.

The chain's CDR3 is CAIRPSSAGGYNEQFF. As DNA, the CDR3 is TGTGCCATCAGACCATCTTCGGCGGGGGGGTACAATGAGCAGTTCTTC. This rearrangement joins TRBV10-3 to TRBJ2-1, with 9 bases aligning to TRBD2. Germline V gene data show CDR1 as ENHRY and CDR2 as SYGVKD. This CDR3 is 16 amino acids long. After removal of 6 bases from V and 4 bases from J, the junction contained 10 bases not matched to a gene.